This T cell receptor (beta chain) was observed in a study of blood T cell repertoires in COVID-19. Study information: Samples taken during acute and convalescent COVID-19 were collected in the United States, Italy and Spain. PBMCs, B-cell-depleted T cells, or T cells provided the cDNA or gDNA that made up the material.

The method was immunoSEQ multiplex PCR; TCRdb's version includes in-frame clones alone and lacks a portion of them. The sample has almost 30,000 clones, about 80% seen once. Germline assignment: CDR1 DFQATT and CDR2 SNEGSKA (reference sequence). V trimming: 3 bases; J trimming: 6 bases; junction bases outside the gene matches: 8. The CDR3 totals 14 residues. The rearrangement uses TRBV20-1 and TRBJ2-1, with 7 positions matching TRBD2. The material sequenced was peripheral blood. The source of this sequence is an older woman with acute or convalescent COVID-19. The CDR3 reads CSASAAGLVNEQFF. The CDR3 DNA follows: TGCAGTGCTAGTGCAGCGGGATTAGTCAATGAGCAGTTCTTC.